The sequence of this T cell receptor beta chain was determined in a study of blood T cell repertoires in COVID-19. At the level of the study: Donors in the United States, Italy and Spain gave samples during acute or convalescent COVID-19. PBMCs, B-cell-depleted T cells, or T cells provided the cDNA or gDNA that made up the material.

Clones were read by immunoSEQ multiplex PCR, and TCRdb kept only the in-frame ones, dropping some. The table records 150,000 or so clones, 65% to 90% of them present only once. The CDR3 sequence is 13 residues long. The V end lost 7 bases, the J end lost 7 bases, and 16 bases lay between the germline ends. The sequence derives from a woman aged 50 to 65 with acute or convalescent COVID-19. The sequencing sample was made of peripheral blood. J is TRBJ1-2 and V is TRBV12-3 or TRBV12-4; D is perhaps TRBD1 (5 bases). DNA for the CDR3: TGTGCCAGCATTCAGGGTGGAGGGCTTGGCTACACCTTC. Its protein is CASIQGGGLGYTF.